This is a list of T cell receptor beta chains from one sample in a study of spatial heterogeneity in lung cancer. Via MiXCR, TCRdb re-called the 5' RACE reads, giving one row per CDR3 protein. The sample consists of about 5,100 distinct CDR3 sequences, approximately 7% of them appearing once. Material: lung tumor tissue, obtained at surgery. These receptors all come from a male donor with early-stage non-small cell lung cancer. Both conserved end residues are part of each CDR3. Fields, in order: clone size, V gene, D gene, CDR3 length, J gene, CDR3 protein, CDR3 DNA. D genes are given only for firm matches. The size field is filled for only some rows; it gives once, few, many or a size class.

many	TRBV20-1	-	12	TRBJ2-5	CSASRVGETQYF	TGCAGTGCTAGCAGGGTAGGGGAGACCCAGTACTTC
many	TRBV27	TRBD2	20	TRBJ2-5	CASSPPPRTSGRGYQETQYF	TGTGCCAGCAGCCCTCCCCCTAGGACTAGCGGGAGGGGGTACCAAGAGACCCAGTACTTC
many	TRBV4-1	-	14	TRBJ2-7	CASSLAETNYEQYF	TGCGCCAGCAGCCTGGCGGAGACCAACTACGAGCAGTACTTC
medium-sized	TRBV9	-	13	TRBJ1-2	CASSPLEDYGYTF	TGTGCCAGCAGCCCCCTGGAGGATTATGGCTACACCTTC
-	TRBV4-1	-	13	TRBJ2-5	CASSLTLQETQYF	TGCGCCAGCAGTCTAACACTTCAAGAGACCCAGTACTTC
medium-sized	TRBV7-9	-	15	TRBJ2-2	CASSFARGGTGELFF	TGTGCCAGCAGCTTCGCGCGGGGAGGAACCGGGGAGCTGTTTTTT
medium-sized	TRBV18	TRBD2	16	TRBJ2-7	CASSPGLAGVFYEQYF	TGTGCCAGCTCACCGGGACTAGCGGGAGTTTTCTACGAGCAGTACTTC
-	TRBV6-5	TRBD2	14	TRBJ2-1	CASSQTAGYGEQFF	TGTGCCAGCAGCCAAACAGCGGGGTACGGTGAGCAGTTCTTC
many	TRBV7-2	-	14	TRBJ1-2	CASSLGGFDYGYTF	TGTGCCAGCAGCTTAGGGGGTTTCGACTATGGCTACACCTTC
few	TRBV3-1	-	15	TRBJ2-5	CASSQSSIGGETQYF	TGTGCCAGCAGCCAATCCAGTATTGGGGGAGAGACCCAGTACTTC
many	TRBV5-1	TRBD1	15	TRBJ1-2	CASSSRDSRRDGYTF	TGCGCCAGCAGCTCCCGGGACAGCCGGCGGGATGGCTACACCTTC
-	TRBV20-1	TRBD2	14	TRBJ2-7	CSARHASGRAEQYF	TGCAGTGCTAGACATGCCAGCGGGAGGGCCGAGCAGTACTTC
few	TRBV29-1	-	13	TRBJ1-1	CSSMGGMNTEAFF	TGCAGCTCTATGGGGGGCATGAACACTGAAGCTTTCTTT
medium-sized	TRBV7-8	-	11	TRBJ1-3	CATVSGNTIYF	TGTGCCACCGTGTCGGGAAACACCATATATTTT
-	TRBV5-1	-	15	TRBJ2-5	CASKRGGSSEETQYF	TGCGCCAGCAAAAGGGGGGGCAGCTCGGAAGAGACCCAGTACTTC
many	TRBV20-1	-	10	TRBJ2-1	CSARDLEQFF	TGCAGTGCTAGAGACCTTGAGCAGTTCTTC
many	TRBV5-1	TRBD2	15	TRBJ2-2	CASSLLGGDTGELFF	TGCGCCAGCAGCTTGCTGGGAGGGGACACCGGGGAGCTGTTTTTT
many	TRBV27	TRBD1	14	TRBJ1-5	CASSRGQGYQPQHF	TGTGCCAGCAGTCGCGGACAGGGCTATCAGCCCCAGCATTTT
many	TRBV7-6	-	15	TRBJ2-3	CASSLIGQSTDTQYF	TGTGCCAGCAGCTTAATCGGACAGAGCACAGATACGCAGTATTTT
many	TRBV3-1	-	16	TRBJ2-3	CASSQDAGPSTDTQYF	TGTGCCAGCAGCCAAGATGCGGGACCCTCCACAGATACGCAGTATTTT
many	TRBV18	-	13	TRBJ2-1	CASSPTRGNEQFF	TGTGCCAGCTCACCAACCCGGGGAAATGAGCAGTTCTTC
many	TRBV7-2	TRBD2	14	TRBJ2-1	CASRETSGYNEQFF	TGTGCCAGCAGGGAGACTAGCGGATACAATGAGCAGTTCTTC
many	TRBV19	TRBD2	15	TRBJ2-3	CASSKSFSGGLDQYF	TGTGCCAGTAGTAAATCCTTTTCGGGGGGGCTGGATCAGTATTTT
many	TRBV20-1	-	15	TRBJ1-5	CSARDRVLSDQPQHF	TGCAGTGCTAGAGATAGGGTTCTGTCCGATCAGCCCCAGCATTTT
-	TRBV7-2	-	13	TRBJ1-2	CASSITESYGYTF	TGTGCCAGCAGCATAACAGAGAGCTATGGCTACACCTTC